These 27 T cell receptor beta chains were sequenced from one sample in a study of PD-1 blockade in mismatch repair-deficient tumors. TCRdb keeps only in-frame clones here, not all; method: immunoSEQ multiplex PCR. The sample gives 100,000 or so clones, 82% of which show up once; about 6.3% is in the top ten. Sequencing used peripheral blood, obtained roughly 36 weeks after starting pembrolizumab. These receptors all stem from an adult with mismatch repair-deficient cancer.

The gene calls are TRBV19 and TRBJ2-1; perhaps TRBD2 as D (5 bases). Trimming took 5 bases from V and 8 from J, leaving 13 bases between them. CDR3 length: 13 amino acids. Per the germline V gene, CDR1 is LNHDA and CDR2 is SQIVND (reference sequence). CDR3 in amino acids: CASSPDRGDEQFF. As DNA, the CDR3 is TGTGCCAGTAGTCCTGACCGGGGTGATGAGCAGTTCTTC.

The V call is TRBV12-5, the J call TRBJ1-2, with D tentatively TRBD1 (6 bases). The CDR3 is 13 amino acids. CDR1 is LGHNT, CDR2 FRNRAP, per germline. V was trimmed by 2 bases and J by 6 bases, leaving 10 bases between them. The CDR3 nucleotides are TGTGCTAGTGGTTTGTTGGGGGCACATGGCTACACCTTC. It codes for CASGLLGAHGYTF.

This clone was seen ten or more times. CDR3: CASSKPPGQGFEQYF. The CDR3 DNA reads as TGTGCCAGCAGTAAACCCCCGGGACAGGGTTTCGAGCAGTACTTC. V gene TRBV6-6 combines with J gene TRBJ2-7; 9 bases line up with TRBD1. The ends lost 5 bases at V and 6 bases at J; junction bases unmatched: 11. CDR1 MNHNY and CDR2 SVGAGI come from the germline V gene (reference sequence). The CDR3 is made up of 15 amino acids.

Concerning this clone: The junction and the germline gene differ at one end; a read error may be behind it. The CDR3 nucleotides are TGTGCCACCAGCTTCTACGGGGGAGCGGGAGGGACAAATGAGCAGCTCTTC. Residues: CATSFYGGAGGTNEQLF. The chain couples TRBV15 to TRBJ2-1, with TRBD2 matching 10 bases. The CDR3 is made up of 17 amino acids. Per the germline V gene, CDR1 is LNHNV and CDR2 is YYDKDF (reference sequence).

The chain links TRBV7-3 to TRBJ1-1, with D perhaps TRBD1 (5 bases). Germline loops: CDR1 SGHTA, CDR2 FQGTGA. The germline V and J ends were trimmed by 5 bases and 5 bases, with 15 bases remaining between them. This CDR3 is built from 14 residues. The CDR3 reads CASSPSGSMTEAFF. The DNA of the CDR3 is TGTGCCAGCAGCCCCTCAGGGTCCATGACTGAAGCTTTCTTT. Full variable domain (remainder filled in from reference TRBV7-3 and TRBJ1-1): GAGVSQTPSNKVTEKGKYVELRCDPISGHTALYWYRQSLGQGPEFLIYFQGTGAADDSGLPNDRFFAVRPEGSVSTLKIQRTERGDSAVYLCASSPSGSMTEAFFGQGTRLTVV.

This clone has a single count. The chain has TRBV6-5 and TRBJ1-3, with D maybe TRBD1 (5 bases). The CDR3 sequence is 14 residues long. V was trimmed by 3 bases and J by 4 bases, leaving 10 bases between them. CDR1 is MNHEY, CDR2 SVGAGI, per germline. The CDR3 reads CASSYGQGGNTIYF. DNA for the CDR3: TGTGCCAGCAGTTATGGGCAGGGCGGAAACACCATATATTTT.

This chain connects TRBV19 to TRBJ2-5; 10 bases align to TRBD2. After removal of 5 bases from V and 6 bases from J, the junction contained 21 bases not matched to a gene. The CDR3 length is 19 residues. Germline lookup yields CDR1 LNHDA and CDR2 SQIVND (reference sequence). The CDR3 spells CASSSQSGLAESSYKTQYF. The DNA of the CDR3 is TGTGCCAGTAGTTCTCAATCAGGACTAGCGGAGTCTTCCTACAAGACCCAGTACTTC.

The genes are TRBV25-1 and TRBJ1-1, with TRBD1 as a possible D gene (5 bases). Trimming stripped 4 bases from V and 1 base from J, with 10 bases between. CDR3 length: 14 amino acids. Germline loops: CDR1 MGHDK, CDR2 SYGVNS. CDR3 loop: CASSVGLKNTEAFF. For the CDR3, the DNA is TGTGCCAGCAGTGTGGGACTGAAGAACACTGAAGCTTTCTTT.

The sample holds a few counts of this clone. J is TRBJ2-7 and V is TRBV27; 7 bases align to TRBD1. CDR1 is MNHEY and CDR2 is SMNVEV in the germline V gene (reference sequence). V dropped 10 bases and J dropped 2; count of bases not matched to a gene: 5. This CDR3 has 12 residues. The CDR3 spells CATRDRPYEQYF. In nucleotides, the CDR3 is TGTGCCACCAGGGACAGACCCTACGAGCAGTACTTC.

The chain uses TRBV11-2 and TRBJ1-2; D uncertain. The CDR3 has 15 residues. The germline V gene encodes CDR1 SGHAT and CDR2 FQNNGV. The ends were cut back, 0 bases at V and 4 bases at J, with 12 bases in the middle. Here the CDR3 reads CASSLDLAVTYGYTF. DNA of the CDR3: TGTGCCAGCAGCTTAGATCTGGCAGTTACCTATGGCTACACCTTC.

CDR3: CASSKPGQGAYEQYF. The CDR3 DNA is TGTGCCAGCAGCAAACCGGGACAGGGGGCCTACGAGCAGTACTTC. The chain recombines TRBV7-2 with TRBJ2-7; 11 nucleotides agree with TRBD1. The length of the CDR3 is 15 residues. Germline CDR1 is SGHTA and CDR2 is FQGNSA. Unmatched junction bases numbered 5, after V lost 5 bases and J lost 2 bases.

The V call is TRBV5-4, the J call TRBJ2-7, with D perhaps given as TRBD1 or TRBD2 (5 bases each). This CDR3 has 13 residues. Trimming shortened V by 3 bases and J by 3 bases, and 10 bases separated the two germline ends. The germline V gene encodes CDR1 SGHNT and CDR2 YYREEE (reference sequence). DNA for the CDR3: TGTGCCAGCAGCTCCGGGACCCGCTACGAGCAGTACTTC. Protein product: CASSSGTRYEQYF.

V usage is TRBV7-2 and J usage is TRBJ2-1; D may be TRBD2 (6 bases). V lost 5 bases and J lost 4, with 12 bases in between. The V gene's germline CDR1 is SGHTA and CDR2 FQGNSA. The CDR3 sequence is 14 residues long. The CDR3 nucleotides read TGTGCCAGCAGCGTAGGGACTTATTACAATGAGCAGTTCTTC. Encoded protein: CASSVGTYYNEQFF.

The CDR3 protein is CAWTKSGDEGYTF. CDR3 DNA: TGTGCCTGGACCAAGAGTGGGGACGAAGGCTACACCTTC. The chain links TRBV30 to TRBJ1-2, with D perhaps TRBD1 (5 bases). V lost 4 bases and J 8 bases, leaving 17 bases between the germline ends. The CDR3 sequence is 13 residues long. In germline, CDR1 is GTSNPN, CDR2 SVGIG (reference sequence).

The V and J genes are TRBV29-1 and TRBJ2-7, with 9 bases identical to TRBD1. The J segment lost 2 bases and the V segment lost 2 bases, leaving 7 bases of the junction unmatched. The CDR3 has 15 amino acids. Germline lookup yields CDR1 SQVTM and CDR2 ANQGSEA. The CDR3 loop is CSVEMRGQGPYEQYF. CDR3 DNA sequence: TGCAGCGTTGAAATGAGGGGACAGGGTCCCTACGAGCAGTACTTC.

This chain connects TRBV7-6 to TRBJ2-7, with D hard to call. Germline V gene sequence: CDR1 SGHVS, CDR2 FNYEAQ. Trimming took off 2 bases at V and 5 bases at J, with 16 bases between the two ends. This CDR3 contains 15 residues. CDR3 residues: CASSLNPVTLDEQYF. The CDR3 coding sequence is TGTGCCAGCAGCTTAAACCCCGTTACGCTGGACGAGCAGTACTTC.

V gene TRBV18 combines with J gene TRBJ1-2; TRBD1 is a possible D gene (5 bases). Trimming removed 4 bases from V and 0 bases from J, with 21 bases in between. Germline values: CDR1 KGHSH, CDR2 LQKENI. The CDR3 is 18 amino acids. The CDR3 loop reads CASSLQGRYRNSNYGYTF. CDR3 in DNA: TGTGCCAGCTCACTCCAAGGGAGATACAGGAATTCTAACTATGGCTACACCTTC.

This clone was observed a handful of times. This sequence joins TRBV19 and TRBJ2-3, with D perhaps given as TRBD1 or TRBD2 (6 bases each). The V gene's germline CDR1 is LNHDA and CDR2 SQIVND (reference sequence). This CDR3 is built from 14 residues. Trimming removed 7 bases from V and 0 bases from J, with 11 bases in between. The CDR3, as DNA: TGTGCCAGTACGGGGGACATTAGCACAGATACGCAGTATTTT. Protein sequence: CASTGDISTDTQYF.

Turning to this clone: Other DNA sequences in the sample encode the same CDR3. DNA for the CDR3: TGTGCCAGTAGTATCGGAAGCGGTCAAGAGACCCAGTACTTC. It codes for CASSIGSGQETQYF. The chain uses TRBV19 and TRBJ2-5; D may be TRBD2 (5 bases). Trimming cost V 3 bases and J 2 bases, with 10 bases left between them. CDR1 is LNHDA, CDR2 SQIVND, per germline (reference sequence). The CDR3 length is 14 residues.

This clone was found a few times. V gene TRBV28 combines with J gene TRBJ1-5; 7 positions agree with TRBD1. Germline V lookup: CDR1 MDHEN, CDR2 SYDVKM. V shed 6 bases and J 7 bases; nucleotides not matched to a gene: 9. The CDR3 length is 14 residues. The chain's CDR3 is CASRRQGLRQPQHF. DNA for the CDR3: TGTGCCAGCAGGCGACAGGGTTTAAGACAGCCCCAGCATTTT.

The rearrangement uses TRBV5-4 and TRBJ2-7; tentative D call: TRBD1 (6 bases). V shed 5 bases and J shed 0 bases, with 15 bases lying between them. Germline CDR1 and CDR2: SGHNT and YYREEE (reference sequence). The CDR3 loop spans 15 amino acids. The CDR3 DNA reads TGTGCCAGCAGTGGCGTGGGACAAATCTCCTACGAGCAGTACTTC. Its translation is CASSGVGQISYEQYF.

The chain uses TRBV5-1 and TRBJ1-2; 7 bases map to TRBD1. Trimming cost V 4 bases and J 6 bases; bases outside gene matches: 6. The CDR3 has 13 residues. The germline CDR1 and CDR2 sequences are SGHRS and YFSETQ. CDR3 coding DNA: TGCGCCAGCAGCCTCGACAGGGTCGATGGCTACACCTTC. Translated, it gives CASSLDRVDGYTF.

This chain joins TRBV28 and TRBJ2-7; maybe TRBD1 (6 bases). From germline, CDR1 is MDHEN and CDR2 SYDVKM. V dropped 10 bases and J dropped 2 bases, with 21 bases sitting between them. The CDR3 extends over 15 amino acids. The CDR3 spells CATLQRGKTPYEQYF. The CDR3 DNA is TGTGCCACCCTACAGAGGGGGAAAACACCCTACGAGCAGTACTTC.

This clone showed up just a few times. This chain uses TRBV18 with TRBJ2-7; D ambiguous. The V gene lost 3 bases and the J gene lost 1 base, with 7 bases spanning the gap. The CDR3 length is 13 residues. CDR1 is KGHSH, CDR2 LQKENI, per germline. CDR3 region: CASSPPRSYEQYF. The CDR3 bases are TGTGCCAGCTCACCTCCACGATCCTACGAGCAGTACTTC. The full variable domain, in which reference TRBV18 and TRBJ2-7 provide the parts outside the CDR3, is NAGVMQNPRHLVRRRGQEARLRCSPMKGHSHVYWYRQLPEEGLKFMVYLQKENIIDESGMPKERFSAEFPKEGPSILRIQQVVRGDSAAYFCASSPPRSYEQYFGPGTRLTVT.

This CDR3 is CASSLGGLARGYEQYF. The CDR3, as DNA: TGTGCCAGCAGCCTAGGGGGACTAGCCCGCGGGTACGAGCAGTACTTC. The J gene is TRBJ2-7, the V gene TRBV11-3; the match to TRBD2 covers 9 bases. CDR1 is SGHNT and CDR2 is YENEEA in the germline V gene. Trimming took 5 bases from V and 4 from J; bases not matched to a gene: 12. This CDR3 contains 16 residues.

V usage is TRBV6-1 and J usage is TRBJ2-5; D might be TRBD2 (5 bases). Trimming cost V 1 base and J 4 bases, with 13 bases left between them. CDR3 size: 15 residues. CDR1 and CDR2 (germline): MNHNS, SASEGT. The DNA for the CDR3 is TGTGCCAGCAGTGAAGGGTATGCCGGAGGAGAGACCCAGTACTTC. Translation: CASSEGYAGGETQYF.

This sequence joins TRBV5-1 and TRBJ2-3; D remains unclear. The CDR3 totals 17 residues. The V gene's germline CDR1 is SGHRS and CDR2 YFSETQ. The ends were cut back, 0 bases at V and 0 bases at J, with 14 bases in the middle. As DNA, the CDR3 is TGCGCCAGCAGCTTGGTTACTGACTCCTATAGCACAGATACGCAGTATTTT. Amino acids: CASSLVTDSYSTDTQYF. The full variable domain, with the rest looked up from reference TRBV5-1 and TRBJ2-3, is KAGVTQTPRYLIKTRGQQVTLSCSPISGHRSVSWYQQTPGQGLQFLFEYFSETQRNKGNFPGRFSGRQFSNSRSEMNVSTLELGDSALYLCASSLVTDSYSTDTQYFGPGTRLTVL.